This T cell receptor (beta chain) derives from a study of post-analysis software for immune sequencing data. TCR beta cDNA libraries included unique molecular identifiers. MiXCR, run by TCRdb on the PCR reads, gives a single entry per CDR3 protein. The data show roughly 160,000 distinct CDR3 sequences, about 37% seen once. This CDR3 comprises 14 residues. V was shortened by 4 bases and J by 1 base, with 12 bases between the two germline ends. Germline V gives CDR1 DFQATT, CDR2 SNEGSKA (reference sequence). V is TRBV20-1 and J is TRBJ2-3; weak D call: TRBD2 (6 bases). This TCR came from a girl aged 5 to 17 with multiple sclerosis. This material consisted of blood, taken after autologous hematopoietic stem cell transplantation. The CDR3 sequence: CSANSGSGTDTQYF. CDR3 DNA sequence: TGCAGTGCTAACTCCGGGAGCGGCACAGATACGCAGTATTTT.